These 10 T cell receptor beta chains were all obtained from the same sample, sequenced in a study of CD8 T cells in ankylosing spondylitis. TCRdb reanalysed the 5' RACE reads using MiXCR and keeps one entry per CDR3 protein. The repertoire holds about 250,000 distinct CDR3 sequences, roughly 32% seen once, with approximately 4.6% in the top ten. Material for sequencing was blood, either unsorted or a sorted T cell fraction (not recorded which). The receptor source for this set is a male donor with ankylosing spondylitis or in good health (not recorded which).

Turning to this clonotype: At one end, the junction sequence differs from germline, possibly due to a read error. The chain carries TRBV18 and TRBJ2-1; 12 bases match TRBD1. The CDR3 totals 15 residues. The germline gives CDR1 KGHSH, CDR2 LQKENI. CDR3 protein: CASSPGTGGIDEHFF. DNA of the CDR3: TGTGCCAGCTCGCCTGGGACAGGGGGCATCGATGAGCACTTCTTC. The full variable domain, with the rest looked up from reference TRBV18 and TRBJ2-1, is NAGVMQNPRHLVRRRGQEARLRCSPMKGHSHVYWYRQLPEEGLKFMVYLQKENIIDESGMPKERFSAEFPKEGPSILRIQQVVRGDSAAYFCASSPGTGGIDEHFFGPGTRLTVL.

Many counts were recorded for this clonotype. V is TRBV20-1 and J is TRBJ2-7; 7 bases map to TRBD1. V was pared by 6 bases and J by 3 bases, with 8 bases of the junction left unmatched. The CDR3 totals 13 residues. CDR1 and CDR2 from the germline V gene are DFQATT and SNEGSKA (reference sequence). In nucleotides, the CDR3 is TGCAGTGCCACTCCGGGACAGTTCTACGAGCAGTACTTC. Amino acid sequence: CSATPGQFYEQYF.

This clonotype was seen more than once but under ten times. V gene TRBV29-1 combines with J gene TRBJ1-2, with D possibly TRBD1 on 5 matching bases. Trimming removed 4 bases at V and 6 bases at J, with 21 bases between. Germline assignment: CDR1 SQVTM and CDR2 ANQGSEA. The CDR3 sequence is 15 residues long. The CDR3 is CSVGSWGARANGYTF. CDR3 DNA: TGCAGCGTTGGGTCGTGGGGCGCCAGGGCAAATGGCTACACCTTC.

The rearrangement joins TRBV6-4 to TRBJ2-7, with 9 bases matching TRBD1. The germline CDR1 and CDR2 sequences are MRHNA and SNTAGT. The CDR3 is 18 amino acids. Losses at the gene ends were 2 bases for V and 0 bases for J; bases not matched to a gene: 11. Written as DNA, the CDR3 is TGTGCCAGCAGTGACCCGATAACAGGGGGCGAGGTCTCCTACGAGCAGTACTTC. Residues: CASSDPITGGEVSYEQYF.

At least ten counts were recorded for this clonotype. CDR3 in amino acids: CSARDVSYEQYF. The CDR3 DNA reads as TGCAGCGCAAGGGACGTCTCCTACGAGCAGTACTTC. The chain has TRBV29-1 and TRBJ2-7; TRBD1 or TRBD2 may be the D gene (5 bases each). V was clipped by 7 bases and J by 0 bases, with 10 bases between them. The V gene's germline CDR1 is SQVTM and CDR2 ANQGSEA. CDR3 length: 12 amino acids.

There are a few counts of this clonotype. The chain employs TRBV7-8 and TRBJ1-5; maybe TRBD1 (5 bases). This CDR3 contains 14 residues. Germline loops: CDR1 SGHVS, CDR2 FQNEAQ. Trimming cost V 3 bases and J 7 bases, with 13 bases left between them. DNA for the CDR3: TGTGCCAGCAGCTTGAGGGGCGCGGGGCAGCCCCAGCATTTT. This codes for CASSLRGAGQPQHF.

This clonotype was found a few times. The CDR3 coding sequence is TGCAGTGCTAGAGATCACCGGACCGGCTCCTACGAGCAGTACTTC. Encoded protein: CSARDHRTGSYEQYF. J is TRBJ2-7 and V is TRBV20-1; no clear D gene. From germline, CDR1 is DFQATT and CDR2 SNEGSKA (reference sequence). Trimming removed 0 bases at V and 0 bases at J, with 12 bases between. This CDR3 is 15 amino acids long.

In its sample, this clonotype was seen many times. The chain employs TRBV20-1 and TRBJ2-5, with 7 bases fitting TRBD2. From germline, CDR1 is DFQATT and CDR2 SNEGSKA (reference sequence). This CDR3 region has 13 residues. V lost 4 bases and J lost 5; bases outside the gene matches: 7. The CDR3 sequence is CSAMGRGWETQYF. CDR3 in DNA: TGCAGTGCTATGGGGCGGGGGTGGGAGACCCAGTACTTC.

The table lists this clonotype with a few counts. This chain joins TRBV5-5 and TRBJ2-4; 8 positions agree with TRBD2. CDR3 size: 17 residues. Germline V CDR1 and CDR2: SGHKS, YYEKEE (reference sequence). V dropped 4 bases and J dropped 0; count of bases not matched to a gene: 9. CDR3 protein: CASSGVAGRLAKNIQYF. The CDR3 region has the DNA TGTGCCAGCAGCGGGGTAGCGGGGCGATTAGCCAAAAACATTCAGTACTTC.

In this sample, this clonotype turned up a few times. The chain recombines TRBV9 with TRBJ2-4; 9 bases map to TRBD2. CDR1 and CDR2 from the germline V gene are SGDLS and YYNGEE. The CDR3 length is 16 residues. Trimming cost V 1 base and J 2 bases; bases outside gene matches: 4. The CDR3 loop is CASSVTAGGTKNIQYF. Here the CDR3 DNA reads TGTGCCAGCAGCGTAACGGCGGGGGGGACCAAAAACATTCAGTACTTC.